The 9 T cell receptor beta chains given below trace back to one sample, sequenced in a study of blood T cells in healthy people across ages (dated by TCRdb to the mid-2010s). Library preparation was by 5' RACE. TCRdb records Illumina HiSeq 2500 as the sequencer. A second roughly 6 to 11 cycle PCR used a sample-barcoded 5' primer and a J-beta primer mix. The public reads were quality trimmed at Q25 with fastp and then assembled into clones with MiXCR by TCRdb, keeping productive beta chains. For every CDR3 protein sequence, its rows merge into one entry that carries the most common genes and DNA. The sample includes 2 million or so distinct CDR3 sequences, with about 49% observed a single time. The leading ten clones occupy approximately 2.1% of the sample. What was sequenced was blood. These receptors all stem from a woman in her thirties or forties in good health.

This clonotype appeared a few times. This chain connects TRBV11-2 to TRBJ2-3, with 10 bases fitting TRBD1. CDR1 and CDR2 (germline): SGHAT, FQNNGV. Unmatched junction bases numbered 2, after V lost 1 base and J lost 4 bases. The CDR3 sequence is 15 residues long. Here the CDR3 DNA reads TGTGCCAGCAGCTTAGGGGACAGGGGATCAGATACGCAGTATTTT. As protein: CASSLGDRGSDTQYF.

This clonotype was detected a few times. This chain connects TRBV9 to TRBJ2-7, with 8 bases identical to TRBD1. With 6 bases clipped from V and 2 bases from J, the junction kept 4 bases outside the gene matches. Germline V gene lookup returns CDR1 SGDLS and CDR2 YYNGEE. This CDR3 has 13 amino acids. The CDR3 coding sequence is TGTGCCAGCACCGGGGACAGGCCCTACGAGCAGTACTTC. Translated: CASTGDRPYEQYF.

The CDR3 nucleotides read TGCGCCAGCAGCCAAGATGTCGCGAAGGTCGCTTACGAGCAGTACTTC. It specifies CASSQDVAKVAYEQYF. The V and J genes are TRBV4-3 and TRBJ2-7; D remains unclear. CDR1 LGHNA and CDR2 YSLEER come from the germline V gene. The CDR3 runs to 16 residues. V shed 0 bases and J shed 4 bases, with 16 bases lying between them.

J is TRBJ2-1 and V is TRBV7-9; TRBD2 matches 14 bases. The V gene's germline CDR1 is SEHNR and CDR2 FQNEAQ (reference sequence). J was trimmed by 7 bases and V by 4 bases; bases with no gene match: 6. The CDR3 sequence is 16 residues long. The CDR3 DNA reads as TGTGCCAGCAGCTCAAGGACTAGCGGGGGGATAAATGAGCAGTTCTTC. Encoded protein: CASSSRTSGGINEQFF.

The rearrangement uses TRBV12-3 or TRBV12-4 and TRBJ2-5; D is perhaps TRBD1 or TRBD2 (5 bases each). V was pared by 4 bases and J by 0 bases, with 21 bases between. The CDR3 extends over 18 amino acids. CDR3 DNA: TGTGCCAGCAGTTATCGGGACGCTGGCAACGACTACCAAGAGACCCAGTACTTC. Its protein is CASSYRDAGNDYQETQYF.

This chain links TRBV20-1 with TRBJ2-5; 7 bases are shared with TRBD2. CDR1 and CDR2 (germline): DFQATT, SNEGSKA (reference sequence). The trim removed 6 bases at V and 2 bases at J, leaving 12 bases unmatched. The CDR3 sequence is 15 residues long. CDR3 DNA sequence: TGCAGTGCATCCCCGGAACTAGCGCTGCAAGAGACCCAGTACTTC. This codes for CSASPELALQETQYF.

This chain connects TRBV20-1 to TRBJ1-2; tentative D call: TRBD1 (6 bases). V lost 6 bases and J lost 2, with 16 bases in between. Germline V lookup: CDR1 DFQATT, CDR2 SNEGSKA (reference sequence). The CDR3 totals 14 residues. The CDR3 sequence: CSAGGQGWNYGYTF. CDR3 in DNA: TGCAGTGCAGGGGGGCAGGGGTGGAACTATGGCTACACCTTC.

This rearrangement joins TRBV7-2 to TRBJ2-7; 10 positions agree with TRBD2. Trimming cost V 4 bases and J 6 bases; bases outside gene matches: 9. Germline CDR1 reads SGHTA; CDR2 reads FQGNSA. The CDR3 is 15 residues long. The CDR3 DNA reads TGTGCCAGCAGCTCCCGAGCGGGGGGGGCCCTCGAGCAGTACTTC. Translation: CASSSRAGGALEQYF.

The V and J genes are TRBV6-6 and TRBJ2-4; D unclear. The ends were cut back, 7 bases at V and 1 base at J, with 8 bases in the middle. Per the germline V gene, CDR1 is MNHNY and CDR2 is SVGAGI (reference sequence). The CDR3 has 13 residues. CDR3 loop: CASTHSAKNIQYF. The CDR3 DNA sequence: TGTGCCAGCACCCATTCGGCCAAAAACATTCAGTACTTC.